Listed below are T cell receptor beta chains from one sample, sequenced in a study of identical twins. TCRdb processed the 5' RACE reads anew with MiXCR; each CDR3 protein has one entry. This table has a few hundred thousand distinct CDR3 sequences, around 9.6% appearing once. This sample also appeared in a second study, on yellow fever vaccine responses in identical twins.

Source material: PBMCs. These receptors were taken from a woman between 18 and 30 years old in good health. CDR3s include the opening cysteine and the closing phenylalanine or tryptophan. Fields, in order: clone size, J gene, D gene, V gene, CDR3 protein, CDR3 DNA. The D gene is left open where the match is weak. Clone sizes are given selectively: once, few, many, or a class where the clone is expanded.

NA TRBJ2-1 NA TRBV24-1 CATSDLQGFGFF TGTGCCACCAGTGATTTGCAGGGTTTTGGTTTCTTC
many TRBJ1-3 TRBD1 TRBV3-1 CASSPRTGSGNTIYF TGTGCCAGCAGCCCTCGGACAGGGTCTGGAAACACCATATATTTT
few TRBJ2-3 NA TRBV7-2 CASSPPGYTDTQYF TGTGCCAGCAGCCCTCCAGGGTACACAGATACGCAGTATTTT
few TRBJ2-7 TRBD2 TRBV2 CASKLGGVPYEQYF TGTGCCAGTAAACTTGGGGGGGTCCCCTACGAGCAGTACTTC
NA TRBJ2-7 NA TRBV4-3 CASSQDKGPTSYEQYF TGCGCCAGCAGCCAAGATAAGGGGCCCACCTCCTACGAGCAGTACTTC
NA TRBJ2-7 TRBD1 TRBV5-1 CASSSTGTGGSSYEQYF TGCGCCAGCAGTTCCACTGGGACAGGGGGGAGCTCCTACGAGCAGTACTTC
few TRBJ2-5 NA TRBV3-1 CASSQGTQYF TGTGCCAGCAGCCAAGGAACCCAGTACTTC
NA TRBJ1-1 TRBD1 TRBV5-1 CASSRSGTVGATEAFF TGCGCCAGCAGCCGGTCCGGGACAGTGGGGGCCACTGAAGCTTTCTTT
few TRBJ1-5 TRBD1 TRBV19 CASSTQETGGNQPQHF TGTGCCAGTAGTACACAAGAGACAGGGGGCAATCAGCCCCAGCATTTT
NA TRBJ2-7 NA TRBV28 CASSSNRDFKPYEQYF TGTGCCAGCAGTTCAAACCGGGACTTCAAACCCTACGAGCAGTACTTC
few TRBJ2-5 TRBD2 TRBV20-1 CSARAGGGTSVEETQYF TGCAGTGCTAGAGCTGGTGGCGGGACTAGCGTTGAAGAGACCCAGTACTTC
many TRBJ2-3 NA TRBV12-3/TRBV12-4 CASAKTGISTDTQYF TGTGCCAGTGCTAAAACAGGAATTAGCACAGATACGCAGTATTTT
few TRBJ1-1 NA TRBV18 CASSPRKSENLNTEAFF TGTGCCAGCTCACCACGGAAGTCCGAGAATTTGAACACTGAAGCTTTCTTT
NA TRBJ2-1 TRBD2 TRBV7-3 CASSNGTSGDNEQFF TGTGCCAGCAGCAACGGGACTAGCGGGGATAATGAGCAGTTCTTC
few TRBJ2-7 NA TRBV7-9 CASSPPAPGVGEQYF TGTGCCAGCAGCCCTCCGGCGCCGGGAGTAGGTGAGCAGTACTTC
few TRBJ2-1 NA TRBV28 CASWGQGSYNEQFF TGTGCCAGCTGGGGGCAGGGCTCCTACAATGAGCAGTTCTTC
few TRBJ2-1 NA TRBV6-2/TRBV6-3 CASSYAQGRYNEQFF TGTGCCAGCAGTTATGCCCAGGGGAGGTACAATGAGCAGTTCTTC
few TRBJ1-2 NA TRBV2 CASSPLGGYGYTF TGTGCCAGCAGCCCACTCGGGGGATATGGCTACACCTTC
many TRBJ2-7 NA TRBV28 CASSPQRQEQYF TGTGCCAGCAGTCCACAACGACAGGAGCAGTACTTC
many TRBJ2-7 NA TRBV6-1 CASSARTVSSYEQYF TGTGCCAGCAGTGCGAGGACAGTCTCCTCCTACGAGCAGTACTTC
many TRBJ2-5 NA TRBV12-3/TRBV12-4 CASSFNQETQYF TGTGCCAGCAGTTTTAACCAAGAGACCCAGTACTTC
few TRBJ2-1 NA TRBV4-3 CASSQGSGLTNEQFF TGCGCCAGCAGCCAAGGTTCGGGGCTAACCAATGAGCAGTTCTTC
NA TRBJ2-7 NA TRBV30 CAWSVSANYEQYF TGTGCCTGGAGTGTATCGGCCAACTACGAGCAGTACTTC
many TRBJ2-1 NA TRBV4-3 CASSQALGSEQFF TGCGCCAGCAGCCAAGCGTTGGGATCTGAGCAGTTCTTC
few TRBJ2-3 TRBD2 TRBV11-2 CASSLAGGATQYF TGTGCCAGCAGTTTAGCCGGGGGGGCGACGCAGTATTTT
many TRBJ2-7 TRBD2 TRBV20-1 CSTERTGTSGSGEQYF TGCAGTACAGAACGAACCGGGACTAGCGGGAGTGGTGAGCAGTACTTC
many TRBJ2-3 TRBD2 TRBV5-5 CASSFSSGGSQDTQYF TGTGCCAGCAGCTTTTCGAGCGGGGGGTCTCAGGATACGCAGTATTTT
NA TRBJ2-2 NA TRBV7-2 CASSPVKTNTGELFF TGTGCCAGCAGCCCGGTAAAGACAAACACCGGGGAGCTGTTTTTT
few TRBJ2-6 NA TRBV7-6 CASSLDGNSGANVLTF TGTGCCAGCAGCTTAGACGGAAACTCTGGGGCCAACGTCCTGACTTTC
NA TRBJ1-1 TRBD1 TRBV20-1 CSAQGGQRNTEAFF TGCAGTGCTCAGGGGGGACAACGAAACACTGAAGCTTTCTTT
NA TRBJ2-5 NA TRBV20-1 CSVRSGAQETQYF TGCAGTGTTCGCTCCGGCGCCCAAGAGACCCAGTACTTC
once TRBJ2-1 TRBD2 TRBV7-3 CASSLSSPAGGINEQFF TGTGCCAGCAGCTTATCTTCGCCAGCGGGGGGCATCAATGAGCAGTTCTTC
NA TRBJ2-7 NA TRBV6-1 CASSSQRTAAYEQYF TGTGCCAGCAGTAGCCAACGGACAGCAGCCTACGAGCAGTACTTC
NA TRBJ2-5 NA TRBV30 CAWSVFEQGETQYF TGTGCCTGGAGTGTTTTTGAGCAGGGAGAGACCCAGTACTTC
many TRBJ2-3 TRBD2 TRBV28 CASSLLAGKVTDTQYF TGTGCCAGCAGCCTGCTAGCGGGAAAAGTCACAGATACGCAGTATTTT
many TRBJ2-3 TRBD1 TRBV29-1 CSVGRTGVTDTQYF TGCAGCGTGGGGAGGACAGGGGTGACAGATACGCAGTATTTT